This T cell receptor beta chain is from a study of blood T cell repertoires in COVID-19. Study information: Donors in the United States, Italy and Spain gave samples during acute or convalescent COVID-19.

Sequencing used immunoSEQ multiplex PCR; TCRdb keeps in-frame clones, though not all of them. The top ten hold approximately 5% of the sample, which has 110,000 to 150,000 clones, 65% to 85% seen once. Trimming took off 4 bases at V and 3 bases at J, with 9 bases between the two ends. Looked up from germline, CDR1 is SQVTM and CDR2 is ANQGSEA. CDR3 length: 12 amino acids. The specimen was peripheral blood. The sequence derives from a woman between 50 and 59 years old with acute or convalescent COVID-19. The chain employs TRBV29-1 and TRBJ2-5, with D maybe TRBD2 (6 bases). The CDR3 spells CSVGGEKETQYF. In nucleotides, the CDR3 is TGCAGCGTTGGCGGGGAAAAAGAGACCCAGTACTTC. The entire variable domain, with the rest obtained from reference TRBV29-1 and TRBJ2-5, is as follows: SAVISQKPSRDICQRGTSLTIQCQVDSQVTMMFWYRQQPGQSLTLIATANQGSEATYESGFVIDKFPISRPNLTFSTLTVSNMSPEDSSIYLCSVGGEKETQYFGPGTRLLVL.